One and the same sample provided the 32 T cell receptor beta chains below, sequenced in a study of blood T cell repertoires in COVID-19 (dated by TCRdb to the early 2020s). Libraries were made using the immunoSEQ multiplex PCR assay. Entries here come from immuneACCESS through TCRdb and include only in-frame sequences with V and J called. Some clones fail to appear in such tables; in the studies checked, an unresolved V gene covers under half of the shortfall, and the cause of the remainder is unknown. For this sample the table gives under 450,000 clones, of which more than 75% were detected only once. 0.85% to 1.2% of the sample lies in the top ten. Sequenced material: peripheral blood. These receptors all come from a human donor with acute or convalescent COVID-19. The donor label of this sample is uncertain.

V usage is TRBV18 and J usage is TRBJ2-2, with 9 bases lining up with TRBD2. V dropped 2 bases and J dropped 11; count of bases not matched to a gene: 9. Germline assignment: CDR1 KGHSH and CDR2 LQKENI. The CDR3 runs to 15 residues. DNA for the CDR3: TGTGCCAGCTCACCAAGCCGGGAGCTAGCGGGAGAGCTGTTTTTT. Protein: CASSPSRELAGELFF.

The V gene is TRBV7-6, the J gene TRBJ2-1; 8 positions match TRBD1. Germline-derived CDR1 and CDR2 are SGHVS and FNYEAQ. Trimming took 1 base from V and 5 from J; bases not matched to a gene: 4. The length of the CDR3 is 15 residues. The CDR3 DNA sequence: TGTGCCAGCAGCTTAGGGACAGGGATCAACAATGAGCAGTTCTTC. It encodes CASSLGTGINNEQFF.

The chain uses TRBV25-1 and TRBJ2-6; no clear D gene. Deletions cut 6 bases from V and 4 bases from J, with 13 bases between. CDR1 is MGHDK and CDR2 is SYGVNS in the germline V gene. The CDR3 totals 15 residues. The CDR3 spells CASSLSKAGANVLTF. CDR3 sequence (DNA): TGTGCCAGCAGCCTATCAAAAGCGGGGGCCAACGTCCTGACTTTC.

The rearrangement links TRBV27 to TRBJ2-7; D is possibly TRBD1 (6 bases). The length of the CDR3 is 17 residues. Between the trimmed V and J ends, which lost 6 bases and 4 bases, there was a span of 25 bases. Germline CDR1 and CDR2: MNHEY and SMNVEV (reference sequence). The CDR3 DNA follows: TGTGCCAGCAGCCAACCGGGACACGGACTTGTGGGGTACGAGCAGTACTTC. It is translated as CASSQPGHGLVGYEQYF.

J is TRBJ1-2 and V is TRBV28, with TRBD1 matching over 7 bases. J was trimmed by 4 bases and V by 7 bases; bases with no gene match: 6. Germline V gives CDR1 MDHEN, CDR2 SYDVKM. This CDR3 has 13 amino acids. The DNA of the CDR3 is TGTGCCAGCACACCGACAGGGCTCTATGGCTACACCTTC. It codes for CASTPTGLYGYTF.

This sequence joins TRBV2 and TRBJ1-5; D gene uncertain. Trimming left V 6 bases short and J 4 bases short, with 7 bases between. Germline CDR1 is SNHLY and CDR2 is FYNNEI. The CDR3 runs to 12 residues. The CDR3 is CASSDGNQPQHF. The DNA of the CDR3 is TGTGCCAGCAGCGACGGGAATCAGCCCCAGCATTTT.

J is TRBJ1-4 and V is TRBV5-1; perhaps TRBD1 as D (5 bases). There are 15 residues in the CDR3. Trimming took off 0 bases at V and 7 bases at J, with 13 bases between the two ends. The germline V gene encodes CDR1 SGHRS and CDR2 YFSETQ. The CDR3 DNA follows: TGCGCCAGCAGCTTGGTTCAAGGACAAGGTGAAAAACTGTTTTTT. Translated: CASSLVQGQGEKLFF.

J is TRBJ2-7 and V is TRBV6-5; TRBD1 matches at 7 bases. This CDR3 has 14 residues. CDR1 MNHEY and CDR2 SVGAGI come from the germline V gene. With V trimmed by 2 bases and J by 3 bases, 4 bases remained unmatched. CDR3 bases: TGTGCCAGCAGTTACGGGGGACAGAGCTACGAGCAGTACTTC. Amino acid sequence: CASSYGGQSYEQYF.

In this sample, this clone turned up a few times. The chain recombines TRBV30 with TRBJ1-2; 8 nucleotides line up with TRBD1. Germline loops: CDR1 GTSNPN, CDR2 SVGIG (reference sequence). Trimming cost V 1 base and J 6 bases; bases outside gene matches: 13. The CDR3 is 16 residues long. This CDR3 reads CAWSGAGGAESDGYTF. As DNA, the CDR3 is TGTGCCTGGAGTGGGGCAGGGGGCGCAGAGTCGGATGGCTACACCTTC.

The gene calls are TRBV29-1 and TRBJ2-7, with D tentatively TRBD2 (5 bases). The CDR3 contains 13 residues. In germline, CDR1 is SQVTM, CDR2 ANQGSEA. The V and J ends lost 4 bases and 4 bases respectively, with 14 bases between them. The DNA of the CDR3 is TGCAGCGTTGCCCACTCCACTAGGTACGAGCAGTACTTC. Its translation: CSVAHSTRYEQYF.

The CDR3 DNA follows: TGTGCCTGGAACCGGGACAGCTCCTACGAGCAGTACTTC. Translated, it gives CAWNRDSSYEQYF. This chain links TRBV30 with TRBJ2-7; 7 bases fit TRBD1. V lost 4 bases, J lost 0 bases, and 3 bases stayed unmatched. Germline CDR1 and CDR2: GTSNPN and SVGIG (reference sequence). The CDR3 has 13 amino acids.

The V gene is TRBV5-6, the J gene TRBJ1-4; tentatively, D is TRBD1 (6 bases). Trimming shortened V by 2 bases and J by 8 bases, and 16 bases separated the two germline ends. The CDR3 is 15 amino acids. Per the germline V gene, CDR1 is SGHDT and CDR2 is YYEEEE. This CDR3 is CASSLRGAFAEKLFF. CDR3 bases: TGTGCCAGCAGCTTACGGGGGGCGTTTGCCGAAAAACTGTTTTTT. The full variable domain, with the rest looked up from reference TRBV5-6 and TRBJ1-4, is DAGVTQSPTHLIKTRGQQVTLRCSPKSGHDTVSWYQQALGQGPQFIFQYYEEEERQRGNFPDRFSGHQFPNYSSELNVNALLLGDSALYLCASSLRGAFAEKLFFGSGTQLSVL.

The rearrangement uses TRBV7-8 and TRBJ1-5, with 7 positions matching TRBD1. Germline V gives CDR1 SGHVS, CDR2 FQNEAQ. The V segment lost 2 bases and the J segment 4 bases; nucleotides outside the gene matches: 5. This CDR3 region has 15 residues. CDR3 bases: TGTGCCAGCAGCTTATACCGGGACAGAAATCAGCCCCAGCATTTT. Amino acid sequence: CASSLYRDRNQPQHF.

This clone was observed a few times. The chain links TRBV11-2 to TRBJ1-2; 12 bases fit TRBD1. Germline trimming cut 9 bases from V and 5 bases from J; bases unmatched to any gene: 10. Germline V lookup: CDR1 SGHAT, CDR2 FQNNGV. This CDR3 is built from 15 residues. CDR3 amino acids: CASSGQGALGYGYTF. CDR3 nucleotide sequence: TGTGCCAGTTCGGGACAGGGGGCTTTGGGGTATGGCTACACCTTC.

The V gene is TRBV9, the J gene TRBJ1-2, with TRBD1 identical over 10 bases. This CDR3 is built from 18 residues. Looked up from germline, CDR1 is SGDLS and CDR2 is YYNGEE. The ends lost 4 bases at V and 1 base at J; junction bases unmatched: 13. CDR3 DNA: TGTGCCAGCAGCAACCATCTCGGGACAGGGGCCCGTAACTATGGCTACACCTTC. Its protein product is CASSNHLGTGARNYGYTF.

The chain employs TRBV14 and TRBJ2-7; D is unclear. The V gene's germline CDR1 is SGHDN and CDR2 FVKESK. This CDR3 has 16 amino acids. Trimming took 0 bases from V and 0 from J, leaving 12 bases between them. The CDR3, as DNA: TGTGCCAGCAGCCAAGATAACGACAAAAGCTCCTACGAGCAGTACTTC. It is translated as CASSQDNDKSSYEQYF.

Concerning this clone: At the DNA level, this CDR3 is encoded by other sequences in the same sample as well. The gene calls are TRBV6-1 and TRBJ1-5; D is ambiguous. V lost 1 base and J 3 bases, leaving 7 bases between the germline ends. Germline-derived CDR1 and CDR2 are MNHNS and SASEGT. This CDR3 spans 14 amino acids. The CDR3 reads CASSEGGYNQPQHF. CDR3 sequence (DNA): TGTGCCAGCAGTGAAGGCGGCTACAATCAGCCCCAGCATTTT.

The chain is built from TRBV6-5 and TRBJ1-6; no reliable D call. Trimming cost V 3 bases and J 6 bases, with 12 bases left between them. Germline V gene lookup returns CDR1 MNHEY and CDR2 SVGAGI. The CDR3 is 15 amino acids. CDR3 sequence (DNA): TGTGCCAGCAGTTATAGTGCGACTTCTAATTCACCCCTCCACTTT. Its translation: CASSYSATSNSPLHF.

The V and J genes are TRBV29-1 and TRBJ2-7; TRBD2 is a possible D gene (5 bases). Germline values: CDR1 SQVTM, CDR2 ANQGSEA. The length of the CDR3 is 14 residues. Trimming took off 1 base at V and 3 bases at J, with 13 bases between the two ends. DNA of the CDR3: TGCAGCGTTGAAGTGGTGGGGAGAAACTACGAGCAGTACTTC. Its translation: CSVEVVGRNYEQYF.

This clone has only one observation. The chain couples TRBV7-6 to TRBJ1-5, with TRBD1 matching over 7 bases. Germline CDR1 reads SGHVS; CDR2 reads FNYEAQ. The J segment lost 0 bases and the V segment lost 5 bases, leaving 7 bases of the junction unmatched. The CDR3 totals 16 residues. The CDR3 DNA reads as TGTGCCAGCAGCCTCAGGACAGGACCTAGCAATCAGCCCCAGCATTTT. This codes for CASSLRTGPSNQPQHF.

The chain links TRBV18 to TRBJ1-5; no clear D gene. The CDR3 covers 15 residues. V dropped 3 bases and J dropped 0 bases, with 9 bases sitting between them. From germline, CDR1 is KGHSH and CDR2 LQKENI. CDR3 in DNA: TGTGCCAGCTCACCGGTCAAACATAGCAATCAGCCCCAGCATTTT. Translation: CASSPVKHSNQPQHF. Together with reference TRBV18 and TRBJ1-5, the CDR3 gives the full variable domain: NAGVMQNPRHLVRRRGQEARLRCSPMKGHSHVYWYRQLPEEGLKFMVYLQKENIIDESGMPKERFSAEFPKEGPSILRIQQVVRGDSAAYFCASSPVKHSNQPQHFGDGTRLSIL.

This chain connects TRBV5-1 to TRBJ1-2; D unclear. The CDR3 contains 15 residues. Germline CDR1 is SGHRS and CDR2 is YFSETQ. The V end lost 0 bases, the J end lost 0 bases, and 9 bases lay between the germline ends. For the CDR3, the DNA is TGCGCCAGCAGCTTGGGGCAGTTGGCTAACTATGGCTACACCTTC. It encodes CASSLGQLANYGYTF. The complete variable domain, with remaining parts taken from reference TRBV5-1 and TRBJ1-2, reads KAGVTQTPRYLIKTRGQQVTLSCSPISGHRSVSWYQQTPGQGLQFLFEYFSETQRNKGNFPGRFSGRQFSNSRSEMNVSTLELGDSALYLCASSLGQLANYGYTFGSGTRLTVV.

The chain has TRBV5-1 and TRBJ1-1, with D maybe TRBD1 (5 bases). The germline CDR1 and CDR2 sequences are SGHRS and YFSETQ. The CDR3 loop spans 15 amino acids. Trimming shortened V by 4 bases and J by 2 bases, and 15 bases separated the two germline ends. The CDR3: CASSPGNDRNTEAFF. DNA for the CDR3: TGCGCCAGCAGCCCAGGAAATGACAGAAACACTGAAGCTTTCTTT. Based on the CDR3 plus reference TRBV5-1 and TRBJ1-1, the full variable domain is KAGVTQTPRYLIKTRGQQVTLSCSPISGHRSVSWYQQTPGQGLQFLFEYFSETQRNKGNFPGRFSGRQFSNSRSEMNVSTLELGDSALYLCASSPGNDRNTEAFFGQGTRLTVV.

The V call is TRBV4-1, the J call TRBJ2-3; 12 bases agree with TRBD2. CDR1 is MGHRA and CDR2 is YSYEKL in the germline V gene. Trimming took 4 bases from V and 5 from J; bases not matched to a gene: 7. This CDR3 comprises 16 residues. The CDR3 loop reads CASSPQRLAGEDTQYF. The CDR3 DNA sequence: TGCGCCAGCAGCCCGCAGCGACTAGCGGGAGAAGATACGCAGTATTTT.

V and J are TRBV19 and TRBJ1-4, with 8 bases fitting TRBD1. The CDR3 loop spans 15 amino acids. CDR1 and CDR2 (germline): LNHDA, SQIVND (reference sequence). J lost 11 bases, V lost 4 bases, and 12 bases had no gene match. The CDR3 DNA reads as TGTGCCAGTAGTACAGGGGGCCGGTTTGGAGATAAACTGTTTTTT. Translation gives CASSTGGRFGDKLFF.

The rearrangement uses TRBV9 and TRBJ1-1; 7 bases fit TRBD1. The germline gives CDR1 SGDLS, CDR2 YYNGEE. The J segment lost 5 bases and the V segment lost 4 bases, leaving 5 bases of the junction unmatched. The CDR3 has 13 amino acids. The CDR3 sequence: CASSPSTGTEAFF. The CDR3 coding sequence is TGTGCCAGCAGCCCCTCGACAGGGACTGAAGCTTTCTTT.

The rearrangement joins TRBV3-1 (or the pseudogene TRBV3-2) to TRBJ1-2; D might be TRBD1 (6 bases). The V end lost 1 base, the J end lost 6 bases, and 15 bases lay between the germline ends. Germline V gives CDR1 LGHDT, CDR2 YNNKEL (reference sequence). This CDR3 comprises 15 residues. The CDR3 loop is CASSQGLGARDGYTF. CDR3 nucleotide sequence: TGTGCCAGCAGCCAAGGTTTGGGGGCGCGAGATGGCTACACCTTC.

This clone has a count of ten or more. CDR3 in DNA: TGTGCCAGCAGCGTCATCAGGGTAGACACTGAAGCTTTCTTT. Protein: CASSVIRVDTEAFF. The rearrangement links TRBV7-9 to TRBJ1-1, with D possibly TRBD1 on 5 matching bases. Germline V CDR1 and CDR2: SEHNR, FQNEAQ (reference sequence). The CDR3 is 14 residues long. Trimming took 5 bases from V and 3 from J, leaving 13 bases between them.

The chain recombines TRBV6-4 with TRBJ1-1, with D unclear. CDR1 and CDR2 from the germline V gene are MRHNA and SNTAGT. This CDR3 has 16 residues. V lost 0 bases to trimming and J lost 2 bases, with 13 bases between them. CDR3: CASSDSGRKANTEAFF. The CDR3 DNA is TGTGCCAGCAGTGACTCTGGGAGAAAGGCCAACACTGAAGCTTTCTTT.

This clone came up many times. The J gene is TRBJ1-2, the V gene TRBV3-1 (or the pseudogene TRBV3-2); 7 bases fit TRBD1. This CDR3 is 15 amino acids long. The ends lost 3 bases at V and 4 bases at J; junction bases unmatched: 8. Germline V gene lookup returns CDR1 LGHDT and CDR2 YNNKEL (reference sequence). The CDR3 protein is CASSQSGQYSYGYTF. The CDR3 DNA follows: TGTGCCAGCAGCCAGTCGGGACAGTATAGCTATGGCTACACCTTC.

J is TRBJ1-5 and V is TRBV5-6; D unclear. The CDR3 spans 15 residues. Trimming stripped 3 bases from V and 4 bases from J, with 14 bases between. The V gene's germline CDR1 is SGHDT and CDR2 YYEEEE. For the CDR3, the DNA is TGTGCCAGCAGCTCGTGGCCCCCAACGAATCAGCCCCAGCATTTT. It yields the protein CASSSWPPTNQPQHF.

The chain links TRBV14 to TRBJ1-6; 9 bases match TRBD1. There are 17 residues in the CDR3. Per germline, CDR1 SGHDN and CDR2 FVKESK. V shed 1 base and J 13 bases; nucleotides not matched to a gene: 14. The CDR3 spells CASSQGFSRTGDIPLHF. The CDR3 coding sequence is TGTGCCAGCAGCCAAGGATTTAGTAGGACAGGGGATATTCCCCTCCACTTT.